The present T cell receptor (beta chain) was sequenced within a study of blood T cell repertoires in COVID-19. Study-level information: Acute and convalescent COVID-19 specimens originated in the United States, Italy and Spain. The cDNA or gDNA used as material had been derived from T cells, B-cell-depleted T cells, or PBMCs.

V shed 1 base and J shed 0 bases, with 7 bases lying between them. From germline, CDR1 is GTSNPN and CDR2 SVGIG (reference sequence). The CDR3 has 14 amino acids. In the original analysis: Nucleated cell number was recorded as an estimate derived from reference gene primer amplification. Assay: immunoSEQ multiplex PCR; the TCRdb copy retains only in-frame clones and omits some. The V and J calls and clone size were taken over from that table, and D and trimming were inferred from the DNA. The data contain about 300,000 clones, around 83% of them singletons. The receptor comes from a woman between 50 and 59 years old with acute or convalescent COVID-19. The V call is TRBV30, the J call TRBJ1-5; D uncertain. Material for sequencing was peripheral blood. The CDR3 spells CAWSDLNSNQPQHF. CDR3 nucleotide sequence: TGTGCCTGGAGTGACTTGAATAGCAATCAGCCCCAGCATTTT. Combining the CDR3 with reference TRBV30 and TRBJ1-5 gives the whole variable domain SQTIHQWPATLVQPVGSPLSLECTVEGTSNPNLYWYRQAAGRGLQLLFYSVGIGQISSEVPQNLSASRPQDRQFILSSKKLLLSDSGFYLCAWSDLNSNQPQHFGDGTRLSIL.